This T cell receptor beta chain was sequenced for a study of post-analysis software for immune sequencing data. Study in general: Relapsing-remitting, secondary progressive and progressive-relapsing multiple sclerosis courses were included. The study, taken as a whole, reports: Controls showed lower frequencies than patients for roughly 5 TRBV segments, and TRBV5-6, TRBV5-1 and TRBV20-1 were among these. Clustering by F measure revealed strong co-clustering among samples prepared together in one batch.

TCR beta libraries were prepared from cDNA with unique molecular identifiers. Each sample of roughly 1 to 11 million input T cells yielded roughly 0.5 million cDNA molecules, so each molecule approximated one T cell. From the PCR reads, TCRdb called clonotypes with MiXCR, one entry per CDR3 protein. The sample lists more than 500,000 distinct CDR3 sequences; around a third were seen once. The V end lost 5 bases, the J end lost 1 base, and 13 bases lay between the germline ends. The CDR3 has 14 amino acids. The germline CDR1 and CDR2 sequences are SGHRS and YFSETQ. This clonotype occurred a few times. Its specificity is unknown.

The chain couples TRBV5-1 to TRBJ2-7; D is ambiguous. The clonotype was recovered from a girl under 18 with multiple sclerosis. The source material was blood. The CDR3 spells CASRWLAQSYEQYF. The CDR3, as DNA: TGCGCCAGCAGATGGCTGGCCCAATCCTACGAGCAGTACTTC.